This T cell receptor beta chain was found in a study of control samples from healthy donors and cancer patients. Trimming removed 5 bases at V and 0 bases at J, with 11 bases between. The CDR3 spans 15 residues. The germline gives CDR1 LNHDA, CDR2 SQIVND (reference sequence). Measured with immunoSEQ multiplex PCR; TCRdb has only the in-frame clones, and not every one. This repertoire shows just over 15,000 clones, around 87% found once; its top ten account for more than 9%. This clone was recorded a few times. This receptor was identified in a woman in her 70s with colorectal cancer. Sequencing input: PBMCs. The chain joins TRBV19 to TRBJ2-4; D gene uncertain. DNA for the CDR3: TGTGCCAGTAGTGACGGACGGCCAGCCAAAAACATTCAGTACTTC. It is translated as CASSDGRPAKNIQYF.